These T cell receptor beta chains were read from a single sample in a study of shared clonotypes between healthy human individuals. The protocol was immunoSEQ multiplex PCR, while the TCRdb copy is restricted to in-frame clones and leaves out a portion. This table has 900,000 to 1,200,000 clones, 75% to 80% appearing once. Sample: memory CD4+ T cells from PBMCs. All receptors derive from a man younger than 35 in good health. Some clones in this sample may be carry-over from other donors' samples. Each CDR3 is given with its conserved first and last residue. The order of the fields is V gene, D gene, clone size, J gene, CDR3 protein, CDR3 DNA. D genes are given only for firm matches. Clone size is shown for a subset of rows, as once, few, many or a class of expanded clone.

>TRBV12-5|.|.|TRBJ2-3
CASGLTDTQYF
TGTGCTAGTGGATTAACAGATACGCAGTATTTT
>TRBV2|TRBD1|.|TRBJ1-4
CASSEDRINEKLFF
TGTGCCAGCAGCGAGGACAGGATTAATGAAAAACTGTTTTTT
>TRBV20-1|TRBD2|.|TRBJ2-1
CSGGSGGEQFF
TGCAGTGGGGGTAGCGGGGGCGAGCAGTTCTTC
>TRBV7-6|.|.|TRBJ1-3
CASSLFPSGGNTIYF
TGTGCCAGCAGCTTATTTCCGTCCGGTGGAAACACCATATATTTT
>TRBV5-1|TRBD2|.|TRBJ2-3
CASSEENTSGSPDTQYF
TGCGCCAGCAGCGAGGAGAATACTAGCGGGAGTCCAGATACGCAGTATTTT
>TRBV5-1|.|.|TRBJ2-5
CASQMGSQRVETQYF
TGCGCCAGCCAAATGGGGTCGCAGAGGGTAGAAACCCAGTACTTC
>TRBV19|.|many|TRBJ1-2
CASRGVEAYGYTF
TGTGCCAGTAGGGGCGTGGAGGCCTATGGCTACACCTTC
>TRBV13|TRBD2|.|TRBJ2-7
CASSGGLAGDPYEQYF
TGTGCCAGCAGCGGGGGACTAGCGGGAGACCCCTACGAGCAGTACTTC
>TRBV2|.|once|TRBJ2-7
CASTGATGGEQYF
TGTGCCAGTACGGGAGCGACTGGGGGCGAGCAGTACTTC
>TRBV28|.|.|TRBJ1-4
CASSLSGFGNEKLFF
TGTGCCAGCAGTTTATCGGGTTTTGGTAATGAAAAACTGTTTTTT
>TRBV19|TRBD2|once|TRBJ2-7
CASRTSGSYEQYF
TGTGCCAGTAGGACTAGCGGTTCCTACGAGCAGTACTTC
>TRBV5-1|TRBD1|.|TRBJ2-1
CASSLLPTGGHNEQFF
TGCGCCAGCAGCTTGTTGCCCACAGGGGGCCACAATGAGCAGTTCTTC
>TRBV12-5|.|few|TRBJ1-1
CASGLEVNTEAFF
TGTGCTAGTGGTTTAGAAGTGAACACTGAAGCTTTCTTT
>TRBV27|TRBD1|.|TRBJ1-6
CASSSTWTGRDSPLHF
TGTGCCAGCAGTTCAACCTGGACAGGACGGGATTCACCCCTCCACTTT
>TRBV5-1|.|.|TRBJ1-1
CASSFLVGNTEAFF
TGCGCCAGCAGCTTTCTAGTAGGGAACACTGAAGCTTTCTTT
>TRBV7-9|TRBD1|.|TRBJ1-1
CASSLETPGGENTEAFF
TGTGCCAGCAGCTTGGAGACCCCAGGGGGAGAGAACACTGAAGCTTTCTTT
>TRBV7-3|TRBD1|.|TRBJ2-5
CASSLSGQGETQYF
TGTGCCAGCAGCTTAAGCGGACAGGGAGAGACCCAGTACTTC
>TRBV27|.|.|TRBJ1-4
CARRPGRGYAGANEKLFF
TGTGCCAGACGCCCGGGTAGGGGGTATGCCGGGGCTAATGAAAAACTGTTTTTT
>TRBV28|.|.|TRBJ1-1
CASSLRSAAFF
TGTGCCAGCAGTTTAAGGTCGGCGGCTTTCTTT
>TRBV18|.|.|TRBJ2-1
CVSSLGQGYEQFF
TGTGTCAGCTCCCTTGGGCAGGGATATGAGCAGTTCTTC
>TRBV25-1|TRBD2|.|TRBJ2-2
CASSKGLAGGSDTGELFF
TGTGCCAGCAGCAAGGGACTAGCGGGAGGGTCTGACACCGGGGAGCTGTTTTTT
>TRBV28|.|.|TRBJ2-2
CASSFYRMGGTGELFF
TGTGCCAGCAGTTTCTACCGGATGGGGGGCACCGGGGAGCTGTTTTTT
>TRBV2|.|.|TRBJ2-2
CASSGGSGGTGELFF
TGTGCCAGCAGTGGAGGTAGCGGAGGCACCGGGGAGCTGTTTTTT
>TRBV6-5|.|few|TRBJ2-7
CASSYSISGPYEQYF
TGTGCCAGCAGTTACTCGATCTCAGGGCCCTACGAGCAGTACTTC
>TRBV5-1|TRBD1|.|TRBJ2-3
CASSLGPGQVTDTQYF
TGCGCCAGCAGCTTGGGACCGGGACAGGTCACAGATACGCAGTATTTT
>TRBV7-2|.|.|TRBJ1-4
CASSLARLGGEKLFF
TGTGCCAGCAGCTTAGCGAGGCTCGGGGGAGAAAAACTGTTTTTT
>TRBV7-9|.|many|TRBJ2-7
CASSLVPIRSGDYEQYF
TGTGCCAGCAGCTTAGTCCCTATCCGGTCCGGGGACTACGAGCAGTACTTC
>TRBV4-2|TRBD2|.|TRBJ2-1
CASSPLGGGRAVEQFF
TGTGCCAGCAGCCCCCTCGGCGGCGGGAGGGCGGTTGAGCAGTTCTTC
>TRBV21-1|.|.|TRBJ2-7
CASGGTVVRGQYF
TGTGCCAGCGGCGGGACGGTTGTACGGGGACAGTACTTC
>TRBV6-6|.|.|TRBJ2-7
CASLGHSYEQYF
TGTGCCAGCTTGGGTCACTCCTACGAGCAGTACTTC
>TRBV7-2|.|.|TRBJ2-6
CASSLMDSGANVLTF
TGTGCCAGCAGCCTAATGGACTCTGGGGCCAACGTCCTGACTTTC
>TRBV6-6|.|many|TRBJ1-1
CASRGAPEAFF
TGTGCCAGCAGGGGAGCCCCTGAAGCTTTCTTT
>TRBV2|.|.|TRBJ2-1
CASSSQPYNEQFF
TGTGCCAGCAGCTCCCAACCGTACAATGAGCAGTTCTTC
>TRBV7-6|TRBD1|once|TRBJ2-5
CASSLDLAGGPPETQYF
TGTGCCAGCAGCTTAGATTTAGCAGGGGGACCCCCAGAGACCCAGTACTTC
>TRBV6-5|TRBD1|.|TRBJ2-7
CASSLPGQGPYEQYF
TGTGCCAGCAGCCTACCGGGACAGGGGCCCTACGAGCAGTACTTC
>TRBV5-1|.|.|TRBJ1-6
CASSGGLSSYNSPLHF
TGCGCCAGCAGCGGGGGACTGAGCTCCTATAATTCACCCCTCCACTTT
>TRBV7-2|.|.|TRBJ1-5
CASSLYGGSNQPQHF
TGTGCCAGCAGCTTATACGGGGGCTCAAATCAGCCCCAGCATTTT
>TRBV11-2|TRBD2|.|TRBJ2-5
CASSLDLPSGRARETQYF
TGTGCCAGCAGCTTAGATCTCCCTAGCGGGAGGGCCCGAGAGACCCAGTACTTC
>TRBV7-7|.|.|TRBJ2-1
CASSATGTSYNEQFF
TGTGCCAGCAGCGCAACAGGGACCTCCTACAATGAGCAGTTCTTC
>TRBV28|.|.|TRBJ1-5
CASRAAGNQPQHF
TGTGCCAGCAGGGCGGCGGGGAATCAGCCCCAGCATTTT
>TRBV6-5|.|few|TRBJ1-2
CASRGWNYGYTF
TGTGCCAGCAGGGGATGGAACTATGGCTACACCTTC
>TRBV5-1|TRBD1|.|TRBJ2-1
CASSFSDRDSTFF
TGCGCCAGCAGCTTCTCGGACAGGGACAGTACGTTCTTC
>TRBV4-1|.|.|TRBJ1-2
CASSQVGQGIGYGYTF
TGCGCCAGCAGCCAAGTGGGGCAGGGAATAGGATATGGCTACACCTTC
>TRBV18|.|.|TRBJ1-1
CASSPMIGAFF
TGTGCCAGCTCACCCATGATCGGAGCTTTCTTT
>TRBV18|TRBD1|.|TRBJ1-1
CASSRTTGTTEAFF
TGTGCCAGCTCAAGGACGACAGGGACCACTGAAGCTTTCTTT
>TRBV5-1|.|once|TRBJ1-1
CATSVEVNTEAFF
TGCGCCACCTCAGTTGAAGTGAACACTGAAGCTTTCTTT
>TRBV29-1|TRBD1|once|TRBJ2-7
CSVEDRGTGAYEQYF
TGCAGCGTTGAAGATCGCGGGACAGGGGCCTACGAGCAGTACTTC